This T cell receptor beta chain came from a study of cytomegalovirus exposure and HLA in healthy donors. Study results and limitations: A later analysis linked roughly 17,000 TCR beta sequences to HLA alleles at 0.05 false discovery rate. With high specificity and sensitivity, the classifier reportedly diagnosed cytomegalovirus status. It was approximately 150 TCR beta chains that were listed as cytomegalovirus-associated.

To note about this clone: Its matching antigen is unknown.

It was with 60 Vbeta and 13 Jbeta primers that the PCR ran. Assay used: immunoSEQ multiplex PCR; TCRdb lists only in-frame clones, some missing. Across more than 100,000 clones, the top ten clones capture around 3.6% of the sample. The sequenced sample was PBMCs. This receptor was taken from a man between 18 and 29 years old in good health and CMV-seronegative.

CDR3 residues: CASSPPTVKGPYEQYF. Here the CDR3 DNA reads TGCGCCAGCAGTCCCCCGACAGTTAAGGGCCCCTACGAGCAGTACTTC. This rearrangement joins TRBV23-1 to TRBJ2-7; the D gene is possibly TRBD1 (5 bases). TRBV23-1 is treated as an ORF (open reading frame) with a function not yet certain. The germline V and J ends were trimmed by 4 bases and 2 bases, with 18 bases remaining between them. The CDR3 has 16 residues.